This T cell receptor (beta chain) is drawn from a study of T cell repertoires in urothelial bladder cancer. Findings of the study overall: Infiltrating lymphocytes: median roughly 2.2% in carcinoma versus 10% to 15% in benign specimens. Up to about 15% of carcinoma infiltrating lymphocytes belonged to one T-cell clone. Benign specimens held more T cells than urothelial carcinoma specimens.

Repertoires were generated with immunoSEQ multiplex PCR, while TCRdb's copy carries only in-frame clones and drops some. The data hold some 1,400 clones, with around 68% observed a single time. Germline assignment: CDR1 KGHSH and CDR2 LQKENI. The CDR3 consists of 11 residues. The V and J ends lost 3 bases and 7 bases respectively, with 4 bases between them. This clone is judged large. Its antigen remains unknown. The V gene is TRBV18, the J gene TRBJ2-1, with D unclear. Sample: tumor-infiltrating cells from bladder cancer. This sequence was found in a human donor with urothelial carcinoma. The CDR3 coding sequence is TGTGCCAGCTCACCCAAAAATGAGCAGTTCTTC. Translated: CASSPKNEQFF. The complete variable domain, with remaining parts taken from reference TRBV18 and TRBJ2-1, reads NAGVMQNPRHLVRRRGQEARLRCSPMKGHSHVYWYRQLPEEGLKFMVYLQKENIIDESGMPKERFSAEFPKEGPSILRIQQVVRGDSAAYFCASSPKNEQFFGPGTRLTVL.